These 16 T cell receptor beta chains were all obtained from the same sample, sequenced in a study of cytomegalovirus exposure and HLA in healthy donors. Amplification used 60 Vbeta primers and 13 Jbeta primers. Assay used: immunoSEQ multiplex PCR; TCRdb lists only in-frame clones, some missing. This listing includes some 130,000 clones. The sequenced sample consisted of PBMCs. Source of these receptors: a man younger than 30 in good health and CMV-seronegative.

This chain uses TRBV4-1 with TRBJ2-1; TRBD2 matches 13 bases. CDR3 size: 17 residues. With 1 base clipped from V and 15 bases from J, the junction kept 15 bases outside the gene matches. Germline values: CDR1 MGHRA, CDR2 YSYEKL. CDR3 nucleotides: TGCGCCAGCAGCCAAGTCTTTCGGACTAGCGGGGGCCCAATACGGTTCTTC. This gives the protein CASSQVFRTSGGPIRFF.

The chain carries TRBV18 and TRBJ2-7; D gene ambiguous. Germline CDR1 KGHSH, CDR2 LQKENI. The CDR3 has 12 residues. Trimming took off 5 bases at V and 1 base at J, with 6 bases between the two ends. CDR3 protein: CASSADSYEQYF. The CDR3 nucleotides are TGTGCCAGCTCAGCGGATTCCTACGAGCAGTACTTC. Using reference TRBV18 and TRBJ2-7 for the parts outside the CDR3, the full variable domain is NAGVMQNPRHLVRRRGQEARLRCSPMKGHSHVYWYRQLPEEGLKFMVYLQKENIIDESGMPKERFSAEFPKEGPSILRIQQVVRGDSAAYFCASSADSYEQYFGPGTRLTVT.

J is TRBJ2-5 and V is TRBV5-4; 7 nucleotides agree with TRBD1. The ends lost 6 bases at V and 2 bases at J; junction bases unmatched: 10. The CDR3 is 15 residues long. The germline V gene has CDR1 SGHNT and CDR2 YYREEE (reference sequence). CDR3 residues: CASTSPGQRQETQYF. The CDR3 DNA follows: TGTGCCAGCACTAGCCCGGGACAGCGTCAAGAGACCCAGTACTTC. Full variable domain (rest looked up from reference TRBV5-4 and TRBJ2-5): ETGVTQSPTHLIKTRGQQVTLRCSSQSGHNTVSWYQQALGQGPQFIFQYYREEENGRGNFPPRFSGLQFPNYSSELNVNALELDDSALYLCASTSPGQRQETQYFGPGTRLLVL.

The genes are TRBV7-2 and TRBJ2-2, with 9 nucleotides matching TRBD1. The CDR3 consists of 15 residues. J was trimmed by 5 bases and V by 10 bases; bases with no gene match: 11. Germline-derived CDR1 and CDR2 are SGHTA and FQGNSA. CDR3 residues: CATSTGTGYTGELFF. CDR3 in DNA: TGTGCCACCTCTACTGGGACAGGGTATACCGGGGAGCTGTTTTTT.

The chain joins TRBV5-4 to TRBJ1-5, with D unclear. The germline V and J ends were trimmed by 0 bases and 2 bases, with 12 bases remaining between them. CDR1 and CDR2 from the germline V gene are SGHNT and YYREEE (reference sequence). The CDR3 has 16 residues. The CDR3 DNA reads as TGTGCCAGCAGCTTGGACGGGAGAGAGGGCAATCAGCCCCAGCATTTT. Protein: CASSLDGREGNQPQHF.

The chain uses TRBV9 and TRBJ1-5, with D unresolved. V dropped 4 bases and J dropped 2 bases, with 10 bases sitting between them. This CDR3 is built from 14 residues. From germline, CDR1 is SGDLS and CDR2 YYNGEE. For the CDR3, the DNA is TGTGCCAGCAGCAGGGAGTTAGGCAATCAGCCCCAGCATTTT. Translated: CASSRELGNQPQHF.

This chain connects TRBV28 to TRBJ1-1; tentatively, D is TRBD1 (5 bases). The CDR3 sequence is 13 residues long. V was shortened by 3 bases and J by 7 bases, with 12 bases between the two germline ends. Germline V gene sequence: CDR1 MDHEN, CDR2 SYDVKM. CDR3 region: CASSLGGMFEAFF. CDR3 DNA sequence: TGTGCCAGCAGTTTGGGGGGGATGTTTGAAGCTTTCTTT. Full variable domain (remainder filled in from reference TRBV28 and TRBJ1-1): DVKVTQSSRYLVKRTGEKVFLECVQDMDHENMFWYRQDPGLGLRLIYFSYDVKMKEKGDIPEGYSVSREKKERFSLILESASTNQTSMYLCASSLGGMFEAFFGQGTRLTVV.

The rearrangement joins TRBV6-1 to TRBJ1-1; 8 nucleotides agree with TRBD1. The V gene's germline CDR1 is MNHNS and CDR2 SASEGT. The J segment lost 4 bases and the V segment lost 6 bases, leaving 7 bases of the junction unmatched. The CDR3 spans 14 residues. CDR3 coding DNA: TGTGCCAGCAGGAAACAGGGGGTAACCACTGAAGCTTTCTTT. Its translation: CASRKQGVTTEAFF.

The chain uses TRBV28 and TRBJ2-7; D is perhaps TRBD1 (5 bases). The V gene's germline CDR1 is MDHEN and CDR2 SYDVKM. The CDR3 covers 14 residues. Trimming left V 2 bases short and J 4 bases short, with 12 bases between. The CDR3 reads CASSLTMTAYEQYF. In DNA form, the CDR3 reads TGTGCCAGCAGTTTAACGATGACAGCTTACGAGCAGTACTTC.

The V gene is TRBV7-7, the J gene TRBJ2-2; D possibly corresponds to TRBD2 (5 bases). Trimming pared 5 bases from V and 6 bases from J, leaving 22 bases between. The germline gives CDR1 SSHAT, CDR2 FNYEAQ (reference sequence). The CDR3 has 17 residues. Written as DNA, the CDR3 is TGTGCCAGCAGCCAGTGGGTGGGAACCGGGAATCCCGGGGAGCTGTTTTTT. Residues: CASSQWVGTGNPGELFF.

V usage is TRBV5-1 and J usage is TRBJ2-5; D is perhaps TRBD1 (6 bases). The V and J ends lost 0 bases and 2 bases respectively, with 14 bases between them. The CDR3 runs to 16 residues. From germline, CDR1 is SGHRS and CDR2 YFSETQ. In DNA, the CDR3 is TGCGCCAGCAGCTTGGGAGGGACACCAACACAAGAGACCCAGTACTTC. Residues: CASSLGGTPTQETQYF. The full variable domain, with the rest looked up from reference TRBV5-1 and TRBJ2-5, is KAGVTQTPRYLIKTRGQQVTLSCSPISGHRSVSWYQQTPGQGLQFLFEYFSETQRNKGNFPGRFSGRQFSNSRSEMNVSTLELGDSALYLCASSLGGTPTQETQYFGPGTRLLVL.

The chain couples TRBV9 to TRBJ2-7; the D gene is possibly TRBD2 (6 bases). Germline CDR1 and CDR2: SGDLS and YYNGEE. V was cut by 3 bases and J by 2 bases, with 6 bases left in between. The CDR3 length is 12 residues. The CDR3 loop reads CASSGGAYEQYF. In nucleotides, the CDR3 is TGTGCCAGCAGCGGGGGGGCCTACGAGCAGTACTTC.

This chain links TRBV2 with TRBJ2-5; D is unresolved. The CDR3 loop spans 12 amino acids. Germline V gene lookup returns CDR1 SNHLY and CDR2 FYNNEI. V lost 2 bases and J lost 3, with 4 bases in between. CDR3 DNA: TGTGCCAGCAGTGAACGGGAAGAGACCCAGTACTTC. This encodes CASSEREETQYF.

This chain joins TRBV7-2 and TRBJ1-2; possible D gene TRBD1, 6 bases. CDR1 and CDR2 from the germline V gene are SGHTA and FQGNSA. The CDR3 spans 14 residues. The V and J ends lost 4 bases and 6 bases respectively, with 15 bases between them. CDR3 in DNA: TGTGCCAGCAGCTCCTACCACAGGGATGATGGCTACACCTTC. Amino acid sequence: CASSSYHRDDGYTF.

The chain couples TRBV5-1 to TRBJ1-2; no reliable D call. The CDR3 totals 14 residues. Looked up from germline, CDR1 is SGHRS and CDR2 is YFSETQ. Trimming left V 3 bases short and J 2 bases short, with 11 bases between. The CDR3 sequence is CASSSATPNYGYTF. The CDR3 nucleotides read TGCGCCAGCAGCTCGGCGACACCGAACTATGGCTACACCTTC.

V is TRBV10-3 and J is TRBJ1-5, with TRBD1 matching over 8 bases. The CDR3 runs 15 residues. The V and J ends lost 11 bases and 0 bases, in that order; junction bases with no gene match: 9. In germline, CDR1 is ENHRY, CDR2 SYGVKD. The CDR3 sequence is CASGTGAYSNQPQHF. The CDR3 region has the DNA TGTGCCTCCGGGACAGGAGCTTATAGCAATCAGCCCCAGCATTTT.